The 17 T cell receptor beta chains below come from one sample, sequenced in a study of identical twins (TCRdb year 2016). The library was obtained by 5' RACE. The run used an Illumina HiSeq 2000. TCRdb reprocessed the public reads (quality trimming at Q25 with fastp, clone calling with MiXCR) and kept in-frame beta chains. Entries are consolidated by CDR3 protein sequence, retaining the most common genes and DNA. In all, the sample holds about 1.7 million distinct CDR3 sequences, and 25% to 35% of those were seen once. Approximately 0.25% of the sample comes from the top ten. Sequenced: cord blood. The receptors were sampled from a newborn girl in good health.

The genes are TRBV4-1 and TRBJ1-6; the D is unclear. The germline V gene has CDR1 MGHRA and CDR2 YSYEKL. V was pared by 3 bases and J by 3 bases, with 9 bases between. This CDR3 spans 15 amino acids. The CDR3, as DNA: TGCGCCAGCAGCCAGCCAGGCCTCTATAATTCACCCCTCCACTTT. Its translation is CASSQPGLYNSPLHF.

This clonotype was seen many times. The V and J genes are TRBV7-2 and TRBJ1-2; 7 nucleotides agree with TRBD1. In germline, CDR1 is SGHTA, CDR2 FQGNSA. The V gene end was trimmed by 0 bases and the J gene end by 3 bases; junction bases not matched to a gene: 1. CDR3 length: 14 residues. As DNA, the CDR3 is TGTGCCAGCAGCTTAGCAGGGGGCTACTATGGCTACACCTTC. This codes for CASSLAGGYYGYTF.

This clonotype has more than one count but fewer than ten. The rearrangement uses TRBV12-3 or TRBV12-4 and TRBJ2-7; 13 positions match TRBD2. The CDR3 extends over 20 amino acids. V shed 5 bases and J 0 bases; nucleotides not matched to a gene: 16. For the CDR3, the DNA is TGTGCCAGCAGTCCAATACCGGGACTAGCGGGGCTTCAGAGCTCCTACGAGCAGTACTTC. Its protein is CASSPIPGLAGLQSSYEQYF.

V and J are TRBV10-3 and TRBJ2-1; 7 nucleotides agree with TRBD2. The germline gives CDR1 ENHRY, CDR2 SYGVKD. This CDR3 is built from 14 residues. V dropped 7 bases and J dropped 0; count of bases not matched to a gene: 3. This CDR3 is CAIKWEGSYNEQFF. For the CDR3, the DNA is TGTGCCATCAAATGGGAGGGCTCCTACAATGAGCAGTTCTTC.

A remark on this clonotype: A much larger clone differs by one base, so this may be a read error. V usage is TRBV4-2 and J usage is TRBJ2-7; D may be TRBD1 or TRBD2 (5 bases each). Germline-derived CDR1 and CDR2 are LGHNA and YNFKEQ. The CDR3 is made up of 15 amino acids. Trimming took 0 bases from V and 7 from J, leaving 16 bases between them. The CDR3 is CASSQDGTTYNEQYF. The CDR3 DNA is TGTGCCAGCAGCCAAGACGGGACGACCTACAATGAGCAGTACTTC.

The chain carries TRBV12-3 or TRBV12-4 and TRBJ2-3; possible D gene TRBD2, 7 bases. V shed 2 bases and J shed 3 bases, with 15 bases lying between them. The length of the CDR3 is 16 residues. The CDR3 reads CASSLRRGLRTDTQYF. The CDR3 coding sequence is TGTGCCAGCAGTTTACGGCGGGGGCTAAGAACAGATACGCAGTATTTT.

The rearrangement joins TRBV24-1 to TRBJ2-5; possibly TRBD2 for D (6 bases). The V end was cut by 5 bases, the J end by 1 base, with 10 bases between. Per the germline V gene, CDR1 is KGHDR and CDR2 is SFDVKD. CDR3 length: 14 amino acids. The CDR3 bases are TGTGCCACCAGTGGGGGGGAGGTCCAAGAGACCCAGTACTTC. This sequence encodes CATSGGEVQETQYF.

This chain connects TRBV12-3 or TRBV12-4 to TRBJ2-3; 14 bases match TRBD2. The V segment lost 4 bases and the J segment 2 bases; nucleotides outside the gene matches: 11. The length of the CDR3 is 19 residues. In DNA, the CDR3 is TGTGCCAGCAGTTCGGCCGGGACTAGCGGGAGTCAACTCACAGATACGCAGTATTTT. Its translation is CASSSAGTSGSQLTDTQYF.

This clonotype was seen more than once but under ten times. The rearrangement joins TRBV12-3 or TRBV12-4 to TRBJ2-1; D ambiguous. CDR3 size: 15 residues. V lost 5 bases to trimming and J lost 3 bases, with 14 bases between them. DNA for the CDR3: TGTGCCAGCAGTGGCCCTACTGGCCTCTACAATGAGCAGTTCTTC. It translates to CASSGPTGLYNEQFF.

The sample holds a few counts of this clonotype. V and J are TRBV4-2 and TRBJ2-1, with TRBD2 identical over 10 bases. Per germline, CDR1 LGHNA and CDR2 YNFKEQ. The CDR3 loop spans 17 amino acids. V lost 3 bases to trimming and J lost 4 bases; unmatched junction nucleotides: 9. CDR3 sequence: CASSHTTSGTFYNEQFF. CDR3 DNA sequence: TGTGCCAGCAGCCATACAACTAGCGGGACCTTTTACAATGAGCAGTTCTTC.

The J gene is TRBJ1-5, the V gene TRBV4-1, with 7 nucleotides matching TRBD1. Trimming removed 3 bases from V and 4 bases from J; junction bases left unmatched: 12. The V gene's germline CDR1 is MGHRA and CDR2 YSYEKL. The CDR3 length is 17 residues. The CDR3 sequence is CASSHATDRVGNQPQHF. DNA for the CDR3: TGCGCCAGCAGCCACGCTACTGACAGGGTTGGGAATCAGCCCCAGCATTTT.

Comment on this clonotype: The junction shows a germline mismatch at one end, possibly a read error. The V and J genes are TRBV24-1 and TRBJ2-5, with TRBD1 matching 10 bases. The J call could be wrong; TRBJ2-7 is a better fit for the DNA end. The CDR3 covers 16 residues. Germline-derived CDR1 and CDR2 are KGHDR and SFDVKD. DNA of the CDR3: TGTCCCACCAGTGATTTCCGGGACAGGGGTGACTACGAGCAGTACTTC. It encodes CPTSDFRDRGDYEQYF.

The table lists this clonotype with a few counts. This rearrangement joins TRBV6-5 to TRBJ1-5, with D perhaps TRBD1 (5 bases). The V end was cut by 7 bases, the J end by 3 bases, with 19 bases between. Per germline, CDR1 MNHEY and CDR2 SVGAGI. The CDR3 is 16 residues long. The CDR3 nucleotides read TGTGCCAGCAACCCATTACCCCAGGGCCCCAATCAGCCCCAGCATTTT. Encoded protein: CASNPLPQGPNQPQHF.

This clonotype was picked up one time. It may be a read error: a sequence one base away is much more abundant. The chain recombines TRBV12-3 or TRBV12-4 with TRBJ2-1, with a possible D match to TRBD2 (5 bases). V was trimmed by 2 bases and J by 3 bases, leaving 8 bases between them. The CDR3 has 14 amino acids. In DNA form, the CDR3 reads TGTGCCAGCAGTTTACCCGAGGGCTACAATGAGCAGTTCTTC. Translation: CASSLPEGYNEQFF.

This sequence joins TRBV20-1 and TRBJ2-3; 8 positions agree with TRBD2. J lost 6 bases, V lost 5 bases, and 10 bases had no gene match. The CDR3 runs 14 residues. The V gene's germline CDR1 is DFQATT and CDR2 SNEGSKA (reference sequence). The CDR3 reads CSAQERGISDTQYF. CDR3 sequence (DNA): TGCAGTGCTCAAGAGCGGGGGATAAGCGATACGCAGTATTTT.

The chain joins TRBV4-1 to TRBJ2-1, with D possibly TRBD1 on 5 matching bases. V lost 1 base and J lost 8, with 12 bases in between. CDR1 is MGHRA and CDR2 is YSYEKL in the germline V gene. The CDR3 contains 14 residues. This CDR3 is CASSQGGYTDEQFF. The CDR3 bases are TGCGCCAGCAGCCAAGGGGGCTACACAGATGAGCAGTTCTTC.

Comment on this clonotype: A much larger clonotype is one base distant, so this may be a read error. The chain joins TRBV7-9 to TRBJ2-7; D might be TRBD1 (6 bases). Germline V gene sequence: CDR1 SEHNR, CDR2 FQNEAQ (reference sequence). This CDR3 contains 13 residues. The CDR3 DNA reads TGTACCAGCAGCTTTCGGGACCAAGGGGGTCAGTACTTC. It yields the protein CTSSFRDQGGQYF.